This record looks at one T cell receptor beta chain sequence and its context. No antigen is known for it. This record belongs to a study of somatic mutations in cytotoxic T cells in rheumatoid arthritis. Study background: After diagnosis, patient blood (around 32 ml EDTA) was drawn right away, before any treatment was given. Flow sorting yielded some V beta antibody-stained T-cell populations at nearly 100% purity, among them V beta1+ cells sequenced for TCRB.

Original processing notes: Some patient CD8+ clones were larger than 1%, and these rarely matched published virus-specific TCRB sequences. The table came from immunoSEQ multiplex PCR; TCRdb's copy has only in-frame clones and leaves some out. Clone size and the V and J calls come from that table; the DNA yielded D and trimming. The table shows under 7,500 clones, with 85% to 90% occurring only once. The CDR3 spans 14 residues. CDR1 and CDR2 from the germline V gene are MDHEN and SYDVKM. Trimming removed 3 bases from V and 0 bases from J, with 8 bases in between. Whole-study results and caveats: Nobody knew which antigens the expanded CD8+ clones targeted.

The source of this sequence is a woman in her 70s with rheumatoid arthritis. J is TRBJ2-5 and V is TRBV28; the D is unclear. The sequenced material came from CD8+ T cells sorted from blood. The DNA of the CDR3 is TGTGCCAGCAGTTTTGAGCTGTACCAAGAGACCCAGTACTTC. It translates to CASSFELYQETQYF.